This T cell receptor beta chain came from a study of glioma-infiltrating T cells. Trimming removed 0 bases from V and 6 bases from J, with 10 bases in between. The germline V gene encodes CDR1 SGHRS and CDR2 YFSETQ. The length of the CDR3 is 13 residues. Remarks on this clonotype: Its antigen is unidentified.

Amplification of TCR alpha and beta CDR3 regions from RNA used iRepertoire nested multiplex PCR. TCRdb called the multiplex PCR reads again in MiXCR, with one record for every CDR3 protein. The table includes fewer than 200,000 distinct CDR3 sequences, 32% detected once. Study conclusions and caveats: Above-expected tissue-blood divergence occurred in all gliomas, most in low-grade ones.

Sample: glioma tissue, nonneoplastic brain tissue, or PBMCs (not recorded which). This TCR came from a human donor with low-grade glioma or glioblastoma, undergoing nonglioma brain surgery, or in good health (not recorded which). This chain uses TRBV5-1 with TRBJ2-7, with a tentative D call TRBD1 (6 bases). CDR3 nucleotide sequence: TGCGCCAGCAGCTTGGAAAGGGGGACCGAGCAGTACTTC. Amino acid sequence: CASSLERGTEQYF.